This TCR beta chain is drawn from a study of cytomegalovirus exposure and HLA in healthy donors. Comments on this clone: As yet, its antigen is unknown.

The study ran its PCR with 60 Vbeta and 13 Jbeta primers. Assay used: immunoSEQ multiplex PCR; TCRdb lists only in-frame clones, some missing. The top ten hold roughly 2% of the sample, which has about 160,000 clones, around 76% seen once. This CDR3 is 15 amino acids long. Trimming took off 0 bases at V and 2 bases at J, with 10 bases between the two ends. Germline V gene data show CDR1 as SGHRS and CDR2 as YFSETQ. Study-wide results and limits: In the analysis, some V segments, TRBV6-2 and TRBV6-3 included, were excluded as indistinguishable. CMV serostatus stood as the only immune exposure information on hand. CMV antigen specificity was confirmed in vitro for a few CMV-associated chains. Later analysis associated a missense DCLRE1C variant with TCR beta V- and J-gene trimming.

Sequencing was carried out using PBMCs. This receptor was identified in a female donor in good health and CMV-seronegative. This chain uses TRBV5-1 with TRBJ2-3; weak D call: TRBD2 (7 bases). This CDR3 reads CASSLEGGTTDTQYF. In DNA form, the CDR3 reads TGCGCCAGCAGCTTGGAGGGGGGGACCACAGATACGCAGTATTTT. The full variable domain, completed using reference TRBV5-1 and TRBJ2-3, is KAGVTQTPRYLIKTRGQQVTLSCSPISGHRSVSWYQQTPGQGLQFLFEYFSETQRNKGNFPGRFSGRQFSNSRSEMNVSTLELGDSALYLCASSLEGGTTDTQYFGPGTRLTVL.